One and the same sample provided the 2 T cell receptor beta chains below, sequenced in a study of T cell repertoires in cytomegalovirus infection. TCRdb used MiXCR to reprocess the reads, holding one entry per CDR3 protein. Seen here are 570,000 or so distinct CDR3 sequences, under 45% observed once, and the top ten hold over 45%. For these receptors, no antigen is known. Sequenced material: cultured PBMCs, taken from culture after CMV antigen stimulation. These receptors were obtained from a human donor in good health (CMV status not recorded). Some clones in this sample may be carry-over from other donors' samples.

This clonotype was detected only a few times. The chain couples TRBV7-2 to TRBJ1-4; TRBD1 aligns across 11 bases. Germline V gives CDR1 SGHTA, CDR2 FQGNSA. The CDR3 extends over 14 amino acids. Germline trimming cut 5 bases from V and 8 bases from J; bases unmatched to any gene: 4. CDR3: CASSLGTGGEKLFF. The DNA for the CDR3 is TGTGCCAGCAGCCTTGGGACAGGGGGAGAAAAACTGTTTTTT. The full variable domain, with the rest looked up from reference TRBV7-2 and TRBJ1-4, is GAGVSQSPSNKVTEKGKDVELRCDPISGHTALYWYRQSLGQGLEFLIYFQGNSAPDKSGLPSDRFSAERTGGSVSTLTIQRTQQEDSAVYLCASSLGTGGEKLFFGSGTQLSVL.

The table lists this clonotype with a few counts. V is TRBV7-2 and J is TRBJ1-2; TRBD1 is a possible D gene (5 bases). CDR1 SGHTA and CDR2 FQGNSA come from the germline V gene. This CDR3 contains 18 residues. V lost 1 base, J lost 3 bases, and 21 bases lay in between. The CDR3 sequence is CASSLGPGGFSIDYGYTF. For the CDR3, the DNA is TGTGCCAGCAGCTTAGGACCGGGGGGTTTTTCGATTGACTATGGCTACACCTTC.